One sample yielded the 20 T cell receptor beta chains listed below, sequenced in a study of graft-versus-host responses after intestinal transplantation. The protocol was immunoSEQ multiplex PCR, while the TCRdb copy is restricted to in-frame clones and leaves out a portion. This repertoire shows about 86,000 clones, about 91% found once; its top ten account for approximately 0.5%. The antigens of these receptors remain unknown. The sample was unstimulated CD8+ T cells sorted from spleen or lymph node cells, taken before intestinal transplant. These TCRs come from a human donor who received an intestinal transplant.

The chain couples TRBV2 to TRBJ1-2; TRBD1 aligns across 7 bases. This CDR3 comprises 13 residues. Germline V CDR1 and CDR2: SNHLY, FYNNEI. Germline trimming cut 6 bases from V and 2 bases from J; bases unmatched to any gene: 3. CDR3 DNA: TGTGCCAGCAGCGAGACAGGGAACTATGGCTACACCTTC. This codes for CASSETGNYGYTF.

The chain couples TRBV6-5 to TRBJ1-1; D is ambiguous. The CDR3 has 12 residues. Trimming took 4 bases from V and 1 from J, leaving 4 bases between them. Per germline, CDR1 MNHEY and CDR2 SVGAGI. The CDR3 reads CASSSRNTEAFF. The DNA for the CDR3 is TGTGCCAGCAGTTCCAGGAACACTGAAGCTTTCTTT.

The genes are TRBV19 and TRBJ2-7; TRBD1 is a possible D gene (5 bases). Germline assignment: CDR1 LNHDA and CDR2 SQIVND (reference sequence). Trimming took 4 bases from V and 7 from J, leaving 23 bases between them. CDR3 size: 16 residues. The CDR3 loop is CASSNSQGSGWVEQYF. The DNA of the CDR3 is TGTGCCAGTAGTAATTCGCAGGGCAGTGGATGGGTAGAGCAGTACTTC.

The V gene is TRBV29-1, the J gene TRBJ2-7; maybe TRBD1 (5 bases). The germline V gene encodes CDR1 SQVTM and CDR2 ANQGSEA. Trimming pared 4 bases from V and 2 bases from J, leaving 9 bases between. The CDR3 totals 12 residues. CDR3 DNA sequence: TGCAGCGTTGTAGACAGAACCTACGAGCAGTACTTC. Residues: CSVVDRTYEQYF.

CDR3 bases: TGTGCCAGCAGCTCCCGGACAGGGGGAGGCGAGCAGTACTTC. This translates into CASSSRTGGGEQYF. The chain uses TRBV7-9 and TRBJ2-7, with TRBD1 identical over 10 bases. Germline V gene data show CDR1 as SEHNR and CDR2 as FQNEAQ (reference sequence). This CDR3 has 14 amino acids. V trimming: 4 bases; J trimming: 6 bases; junction bases outside the gene matches: 6.

J is TRBJ2-7 and V is TRBV9, with D possibly TRBD2 on 5 matching bases. V lost 0 bases and J lost 3, with 10 bases in between. Germline-derived CDR1 and CDR2 are SGDLS and YYNGEE. This CDR3 has 14 residues. The CDR3 sequence: CASSVAEGFYEQYF. DNA for the CDR3: TGTGCCAGCAGCGTAGCAGAGGGATTCTACGAGCAGTACTTC.

This rearrangement joins TRBV11-2 to TRBJ2-3; 7 bases map to TRBD2. CDR1 and CDR2 (germline): SGHAT, FQNNGV. V lost 5 bases to trimming and J lost 9 bases; unmatched junction nucleotides: 17. This CDR3 has 16 residues. CDR3 nucleotide sequence: TGTGCCAGCAGCCCACCTAGCGGAGACATCCGGGCCACGCAGTATTTT. It yields the protein CASSPPSGDIRATQYF.

The chain employs TRBV7-2 and TRBJ1-2; tentatively, D is TRBD1 (6 bases). Germline V gene sequence: CDR1 SGHTA, CDR2 FQGNSA. The CDR3 is 16 residues long. V was clipped by 5 bases and J by 1 base, with 17 bases between them. The CDR3 DNA reads TGTGCCAGCAGCCCCAACCCTCGGACAGTTAACTATGGCTACACCTTC. Amino acid sequence: CASSPNPRTVNYGYTF.

The chain carries TRBV7-9 and TRBJ2-3, with D possibly matching TRBD2 (6 bases). The CDR3 extends over 16 amino acids. Germline-derived CDR1 and CDR2 are SEHNR and FQNEAQ (reference sequence). Trimming removed 3 bases at V and 2 bases at J, with 15 bases between. CDR3 sequence (DNA): TGTGCCAGCAGCTTCCCTCGGGCGGGGAACACAGATACGCAGTATTTT. This sequence encodes CASSFPRAGNTDTQYF.

The genes are TRBV9 and TRBJ2-7; D remains ambiguous. The CDR3 sequence is 15 residues long. The V gene's germline CDR1 is SGDLS and CDR2 YYNGEE. The V and J ends lost 0 bases and 2 bases respectively, with 12 bases between them. The CDR3 loop reads CASSVDGSSPYEQYF. The CDR3 DNA reads TGTGCCAGCAGCGTAGATGGTAGTTCCCCCTACGAGCAGTACTTC.

The genes are TRBV19 and TRBJ2-7; perhaps TRBD1 as D (6 bases). The CDR3 runs 13 residues. Trimming removed 9 bases at V and 1 base at J, with 13 bases between. CDR1 and CDR2 from the germline V gene are LNHDA and SQIVND (reference sequence). CDR3: CASGPGQSYEQYF. The CDR3 nucleotides read TGTGCCAGCGGCCCGGGACAATCCTACGAGCAGTACTTC.

The V and J genes are TRBV5-1 and TRBJ1-6, with D perhaps matching TRBD1 (6 bases). V was clipped by 1 base and J by 6 bases, with 11 bases between them. Germline loops: CDR1 SGHRS, CDR2 YFSETQ. The CDR3 loop spans 15 amino acids. The CDR3 protein is CASSLTGPSNSPLHF. In DNA form, the CDR3 reads TGCGCCAGCAGCTTGACAGGGCCCTCTAATTCACCCCTCCACTTT. Looking up the rest from reference TRBV5-1 and TRBJ1-6 gives the full variable domain: KAGVTQTPRYLIKTRGQQVTLSCSPISGHRSVSWYQQTPGQGLQFLFEYFSETQRNKGNFPGRFSGRQFSNSRSEMNVSTLELGDSALYLCASSLTGPSNSPLHFGNGTRLTVT.

The chain is built from TRBV19 and TRBJ2-5; tentative D call: TRBD2 (6 bases). CDR1 and CDR2 (germline): LNHDA, SQIVND (reference sequence). V gave up 5 bases and J gave up 2 bases, with 15 bases separating them. The CDR3 is made up of 15 amino acids. The CDR3 sequence is CASSSRTAGQETQYF. CDR3 nucleotides: TGTGCCAGTAGTTCCCGGACGGCGGGGCAAGAGACCCAGTACTTC.

On this clone itself: Relative to the germline gene, one junction end is altered; a read error may explain this. Other DNA sequences from this sample encode an identical CDR3 as well. The chain links TRBV30 to TRBJ1-4, with D hard to call. The CDR3 extends over 14 amino acids. CDR1 GTSNPN and CDR2 SVGIG come from the germline V gene (reference sequence). CDR3 DNA: TGCGCCTGGAGTCTGGTGGCCCCTAATGAAAAACTGTTTTTT. It codes for CAWSLVAPNEKLFF.

CDR3 sequence reads: CAWSSNNEQFF. In nucleotides, the CDR3 is TGTGCCTGGAGTTCTAACAATGAGCAGTTCTTC. This chain links TRBV30 with TRBJ2-1; D is ambiguous. Deletions cut 2 bases from V and 5 bases from J, with 4 bases between. CDR1 and CDR2 from the germline V gene are GTSNPN and SVGIG (reference sequence). The CDR3 loop spans 11 amino acids.

This CDR3 is CASSQDQSWTGQGGYTF. The CDR3 bases are TGCGCCAGCAGCCAAGATCAATCTTGGACGGGTCAGGGAGGCTACACCTTC. The gene calls are TRBV4-3 and TRBJ1-2, with D perhaps matching TRBD1 (5 bases). V was cut by 0 bases and J by 8 bases, with 22 bases left in between. The germline V gene encodes CDR1 LGHNA and CDR2 YSLEER. This CDR3 has 17 amino acids.

This clone was detected only once. The V gene is TRBV27, the J gene TRBJ2-3; 9 bases line up with TRBD1. V was pared by 5 bases and J by 0 bases, with 6 bases of the junction left unmatched. The length of the CDR3 is 16 residues. From germline, CDR1 is MNHEY and CDR2 SMNVEV (reference sequence). CDR3 sequence: CASSDRGRSSTDTQYF. CDR3 DNA sequence: TGTGCCAGCAGTGACAGGGGGAGGTCTAGCACAGATACGCAGTATTTT.

The rearrangement joins TRBV6-5 to TRBJ1-5; 7 bases match TRBD1. CDR1 MNHEY and CDR2 SVGAGI come from the germline V gene. The CDR3 sequence is 15 residues long. Unmatched junction bases numbered 0, after V lost 0 bases and J lost 1 base. CDR3 in amino acids: CASSYSQGSNQPQHF. As DNA, the CDR3 is TGTGCCAGCAGTTACTCACAGGGGAGCAATCAGCCCCAGCATTTT.

The chain has TRBV4-3 and TRBJ2-1, with TRBD2 identical over 13 bases. The V and J ends lost 0 bases and 8 bases, in that order; junction bases with no gene match: 10. CDR1 is LGHNA and CDR2 is YSLEER in the germline V gene. This CDR3 has 18 amino acids. The CDR3 here is CASSQEEWGLAGYHEQFF. The CDR3 DNA reads as TGCGCCAGCAGCCAAGAAGAGTGGGGACTAGCGGGGTACCATGAGCAGTTCTTC.

V usage is TRBV7-9 and J usage is TRBJ1-1, with 9 bases fitting TRBD1. The CDR3 consists of 17 residues. Germline values: CDR1 SEHNR, CDR2 FQNEAQ (reference sequence). The ends lost 2 bases at V and 1 base at J; junction bases unmatched: 8. CDR3 sequence reads: CASSLKGQGFENTEAFF. The CDR3 DNA sequence: TGTGCCAGCAGCTTAAAGGGACAGGGCTTCGAGAACACTGAAGCTTTCTTT.